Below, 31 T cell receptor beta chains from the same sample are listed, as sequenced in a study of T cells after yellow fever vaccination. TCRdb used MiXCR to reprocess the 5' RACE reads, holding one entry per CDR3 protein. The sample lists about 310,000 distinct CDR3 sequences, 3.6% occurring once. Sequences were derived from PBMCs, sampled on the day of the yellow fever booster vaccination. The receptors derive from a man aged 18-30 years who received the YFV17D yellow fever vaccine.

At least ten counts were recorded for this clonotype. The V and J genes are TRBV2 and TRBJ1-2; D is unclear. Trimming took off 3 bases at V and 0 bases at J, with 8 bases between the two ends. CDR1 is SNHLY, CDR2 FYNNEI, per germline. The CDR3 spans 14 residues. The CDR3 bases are TGTGCCAGCAGTGAGACCCCAGCTAACTATGGCTACACCTTC. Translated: CASSETPANYGYTF.

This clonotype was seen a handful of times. The CDR3 DNA follows: TGTGCCAGCAGAACGAAGACAGGGGCCCCGACCCAGTACTTC. It yields the protein CASRTKTGAPTQYF. The rearrangement links TRBV27 to TRBJ2-5; the match to TRBD1 covers 8 bases. Germline V gives CDR1 MNHEY, CDR2 SMNVEV (reference sequence). This CDR3 contains 14 residues. With 6 bases clipped from V and 7 bases from J, the junction kept 10 bases outside the gene matches.

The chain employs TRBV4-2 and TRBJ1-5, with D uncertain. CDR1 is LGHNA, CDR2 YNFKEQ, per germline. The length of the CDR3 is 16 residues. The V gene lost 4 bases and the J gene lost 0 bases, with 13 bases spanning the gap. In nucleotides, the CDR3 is TGTGCCAGCAGCCCTTTTGCGAGCTATAGCAATCAGCCCCAGCATTTT. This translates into CASSPFASYSNQPQHF.

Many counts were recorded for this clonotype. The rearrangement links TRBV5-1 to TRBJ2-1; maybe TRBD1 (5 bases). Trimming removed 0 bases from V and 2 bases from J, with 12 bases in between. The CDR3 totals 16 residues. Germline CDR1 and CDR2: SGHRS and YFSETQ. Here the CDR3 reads CASSLVAGITYNEQFF. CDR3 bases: TGCGCCAGCAGCTTGGTGGCAGGGATAACCTACAATGAGCAGTTCTTC.

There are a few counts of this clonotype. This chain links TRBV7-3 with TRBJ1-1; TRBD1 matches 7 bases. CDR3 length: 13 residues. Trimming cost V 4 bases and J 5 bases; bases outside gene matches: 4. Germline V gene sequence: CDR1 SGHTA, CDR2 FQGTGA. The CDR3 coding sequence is TGTGCCAGCAGCTCCTACAGGGGAACTGAAGCTTTCTTT. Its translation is CASSSYRGTEAFF.

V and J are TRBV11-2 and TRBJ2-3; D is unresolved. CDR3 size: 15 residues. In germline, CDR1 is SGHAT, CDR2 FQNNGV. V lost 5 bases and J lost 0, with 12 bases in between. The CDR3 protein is CASSRRIASTDTQYF. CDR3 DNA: TGTGCCAGCAGCCGACGGATTGCTAGCACAGATACGCAGTATTTT.

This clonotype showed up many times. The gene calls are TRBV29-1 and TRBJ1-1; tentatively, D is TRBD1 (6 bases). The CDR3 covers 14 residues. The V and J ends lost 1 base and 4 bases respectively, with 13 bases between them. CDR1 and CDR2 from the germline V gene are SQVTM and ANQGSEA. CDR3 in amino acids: CSVEGGHRPTEAFF. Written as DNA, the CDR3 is TGCAGCGTTGAAGGGGGGCACCGTCCCACTGAAGCTTTCTTT.

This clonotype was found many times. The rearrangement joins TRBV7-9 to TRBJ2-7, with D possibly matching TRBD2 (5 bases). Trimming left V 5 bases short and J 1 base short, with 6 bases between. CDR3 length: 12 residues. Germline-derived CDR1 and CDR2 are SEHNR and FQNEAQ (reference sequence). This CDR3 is CASSTGSYEQYV. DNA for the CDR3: TGTGCCAGCAGCACGGGGTCCTACGAGCAGTACGTC.

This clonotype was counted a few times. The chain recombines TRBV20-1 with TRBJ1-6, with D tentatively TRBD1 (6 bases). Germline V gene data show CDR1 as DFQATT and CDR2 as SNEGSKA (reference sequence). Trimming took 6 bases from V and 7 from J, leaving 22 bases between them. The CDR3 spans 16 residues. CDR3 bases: TGCAGTGCAATCGGGGGGGGCGTCTCCTTAAATTCACCCCTCCACTTT. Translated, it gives CSAIGGGVSLNSPLHF.

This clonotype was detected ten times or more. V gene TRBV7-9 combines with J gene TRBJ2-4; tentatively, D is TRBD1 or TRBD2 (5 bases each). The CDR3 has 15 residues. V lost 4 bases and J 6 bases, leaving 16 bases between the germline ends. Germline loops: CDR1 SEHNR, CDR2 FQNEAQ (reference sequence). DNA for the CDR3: TGTGCCAGCAGCTCCGCTCCTAGGGGAGTAAACATTCAGTACTTC. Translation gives CASSSAPRGVNIQYF. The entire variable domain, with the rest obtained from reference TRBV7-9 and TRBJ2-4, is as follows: DTGVSQNPRHKITKRGQNVTFRCDPISEHNRLYWYRQTLGQGPEFLTYFQNEAQLEKSRLLSDRFSAERPKGSFSTLEIQRTEQGDSAMYLCASSSAPRGVNIQYFGAGTRLSVL.

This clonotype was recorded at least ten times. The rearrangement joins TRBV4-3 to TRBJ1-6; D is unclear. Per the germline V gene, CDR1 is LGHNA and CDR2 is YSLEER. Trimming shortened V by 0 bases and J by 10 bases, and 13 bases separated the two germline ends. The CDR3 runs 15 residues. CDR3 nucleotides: TGCGCCAGCAGCCAAGAGGGTGGACTTGAGTCACCCCTCCACTTT. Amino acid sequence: CASSQEGGLESPLHF.

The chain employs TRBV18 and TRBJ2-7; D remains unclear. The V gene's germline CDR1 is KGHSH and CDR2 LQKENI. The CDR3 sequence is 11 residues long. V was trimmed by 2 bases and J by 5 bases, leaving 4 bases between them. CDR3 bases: TGTGCCAGCTCACCATCCCACGAGCAGTACTTC. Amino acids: CASSPSHEQYF.

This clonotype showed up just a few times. CDR3 coding DNA: TGTGCCTGGGCCTTCGGGGTCGGGGACGCGGAGCTGTTTTTT. Protein product: CAWAFGVGDAELFF. V is TRBV30 and J is TRBJ2-2; D is possibly TRBD1 or TRBD2 (5 bases each). The CDR3 covers 14 residues. Between the trimmed V and J ends, which lost 5 bases and 10 bases, there was a span of 20 bases. Germline values: CDR1 GTSNPN, CDR2 SVGIG (reference sequence).

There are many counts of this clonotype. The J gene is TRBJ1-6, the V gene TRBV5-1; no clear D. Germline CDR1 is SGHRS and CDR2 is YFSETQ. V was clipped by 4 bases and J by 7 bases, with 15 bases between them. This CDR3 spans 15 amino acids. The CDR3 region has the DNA TGCGCCAGCAGCACCTTAGACGGGCGGAATTCACCCCTCCACTTT. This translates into CASSTLDGRNSPLHF.

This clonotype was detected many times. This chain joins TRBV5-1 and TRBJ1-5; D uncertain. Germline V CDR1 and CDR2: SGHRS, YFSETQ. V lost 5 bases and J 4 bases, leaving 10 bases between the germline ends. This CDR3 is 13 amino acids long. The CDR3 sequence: CASSSHGNQPQHF. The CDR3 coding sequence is TGCGCCAGCAGTTCTCACGGGAATCAGCCCCAGCATTTT.

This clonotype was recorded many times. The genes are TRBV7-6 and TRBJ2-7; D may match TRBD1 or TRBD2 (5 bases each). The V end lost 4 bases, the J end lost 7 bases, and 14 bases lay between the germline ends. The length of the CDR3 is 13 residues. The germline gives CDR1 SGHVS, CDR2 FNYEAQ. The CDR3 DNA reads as TGTGCCAGCAGCTCCCGGGACCTTGGGGAGCAGTACTTC. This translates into CASSSRDLGEQYF.

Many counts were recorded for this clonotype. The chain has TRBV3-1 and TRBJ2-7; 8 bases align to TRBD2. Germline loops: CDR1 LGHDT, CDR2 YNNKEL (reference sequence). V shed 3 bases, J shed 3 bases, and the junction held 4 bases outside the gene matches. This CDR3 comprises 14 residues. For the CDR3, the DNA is TGTGCCAGCAGCCAGACGGGGGGGCTCTACGAGCAGTACTTC. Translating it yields CASSQTGGLYEQYF.

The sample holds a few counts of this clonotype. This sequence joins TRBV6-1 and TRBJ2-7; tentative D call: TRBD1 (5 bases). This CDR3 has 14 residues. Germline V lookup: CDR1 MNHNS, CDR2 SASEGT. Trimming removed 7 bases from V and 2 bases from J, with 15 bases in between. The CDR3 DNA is TGTGCCAGCAACCCGGCAGGGATCCCCTACGAGCAGTACGTC. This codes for CASNPAGIPYEQYV.

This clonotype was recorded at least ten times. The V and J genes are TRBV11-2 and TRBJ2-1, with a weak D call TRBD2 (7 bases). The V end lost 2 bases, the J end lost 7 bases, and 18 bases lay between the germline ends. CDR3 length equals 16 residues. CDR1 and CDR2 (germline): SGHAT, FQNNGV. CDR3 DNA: TGTGCCAGCAGCTTACCCCCCGGGGGGCCCGGGAATGAGCAGTTCTTC. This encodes CASSLPPGGPGNEQFF. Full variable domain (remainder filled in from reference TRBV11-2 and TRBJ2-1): EAGVAQSPRYKIIEKRQSVAFWCNPISGHATLYWYQQILGQGPKLLIQFQNNGVVDDSQLPKDRFSAERLKGVDSTLKIQPAKLEDSAVYLCASSLPPGGPGNEQFFGPGTRLTVL.

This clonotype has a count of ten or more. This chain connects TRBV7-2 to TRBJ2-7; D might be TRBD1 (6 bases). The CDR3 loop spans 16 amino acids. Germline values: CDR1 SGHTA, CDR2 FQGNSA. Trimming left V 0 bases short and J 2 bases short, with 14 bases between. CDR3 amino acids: CASSLASGVRTYEQYF. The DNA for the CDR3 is TGTGCCAGCAGCTTAGCGTCAGGGGTGCGAACCTACGAGCAGTACTTC.

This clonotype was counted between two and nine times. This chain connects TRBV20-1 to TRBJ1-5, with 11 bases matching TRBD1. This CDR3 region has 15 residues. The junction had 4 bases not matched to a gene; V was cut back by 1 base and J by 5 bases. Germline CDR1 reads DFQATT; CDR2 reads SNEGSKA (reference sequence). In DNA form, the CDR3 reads TGCAGTGCTAGAGTCGGGGGACAGGGGGATCAGCCCCAGCATTTT. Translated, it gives CSARVGGQGDQPQHF.

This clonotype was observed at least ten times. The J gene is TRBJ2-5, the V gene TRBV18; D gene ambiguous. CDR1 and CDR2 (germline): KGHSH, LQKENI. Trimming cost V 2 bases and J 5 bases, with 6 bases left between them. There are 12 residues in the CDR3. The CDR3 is CASSPAAETQYF. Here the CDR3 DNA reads TGTGCCAGCTCACCAGCGGCGGAGACCCAGTACTTC.

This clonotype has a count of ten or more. The CDR3 is CASSQAQRGTYEQYF. For the CDR3, the DNA is TGCGCCAGCAGCCAAGCTCAGCGGGGGACCTACGAGCAGTACTTC. This chain links TRBV5-1 with TRBJ2-7; TRBD2 matches 8 bases. CDR3 length: 15 residues. Germline V gives CDR1 SGHRS, CDR2 YFSETQ. Trimming took 4 bases from V and 2 from J; bases not matched to a gene: 8.

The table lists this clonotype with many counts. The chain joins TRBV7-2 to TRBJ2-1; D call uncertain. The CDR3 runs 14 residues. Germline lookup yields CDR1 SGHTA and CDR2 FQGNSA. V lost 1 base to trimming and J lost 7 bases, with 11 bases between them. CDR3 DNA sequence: TGTGCCAGCAGCTTAGGTCCGGTAAGGAATGAGCAGTTCTTC. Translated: CASSLGPVRNEQFF.

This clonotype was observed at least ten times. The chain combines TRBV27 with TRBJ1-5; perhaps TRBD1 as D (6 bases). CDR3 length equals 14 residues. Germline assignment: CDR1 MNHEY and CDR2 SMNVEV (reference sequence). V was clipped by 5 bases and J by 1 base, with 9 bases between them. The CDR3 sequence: CASSRGASNQPQHF. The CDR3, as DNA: TGTGCCAGCAGTCGGGGGGCCAGCAATCAGCCCCAGCATTTT.

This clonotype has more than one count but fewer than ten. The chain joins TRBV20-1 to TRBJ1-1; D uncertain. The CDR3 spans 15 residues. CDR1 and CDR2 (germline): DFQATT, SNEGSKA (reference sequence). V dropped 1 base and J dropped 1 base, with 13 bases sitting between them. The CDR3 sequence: CSARVPHQENTEAFF. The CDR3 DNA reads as TGCAGTGCTAGAGTTCCGCACCAGGAGAACACTGAAGCTTTCTTT.

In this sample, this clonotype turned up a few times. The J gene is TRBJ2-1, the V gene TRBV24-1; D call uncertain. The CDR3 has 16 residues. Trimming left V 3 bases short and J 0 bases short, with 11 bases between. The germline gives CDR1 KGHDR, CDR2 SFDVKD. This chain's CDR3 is CATSDMGSSSYNEQFF. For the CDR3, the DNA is TGTGCCACCAGTGATATGGGGTCCAGCTCCTACAATGAGCAGTTCTTC.

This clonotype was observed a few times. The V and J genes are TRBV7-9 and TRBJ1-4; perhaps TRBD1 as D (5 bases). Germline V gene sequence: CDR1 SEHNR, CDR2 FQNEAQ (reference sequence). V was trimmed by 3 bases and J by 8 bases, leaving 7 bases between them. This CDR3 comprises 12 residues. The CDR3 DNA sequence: TGTGCCAGCAGCTTCGGGACGGAAAAACTGTTTTTT. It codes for CASSFGTEKLFF.

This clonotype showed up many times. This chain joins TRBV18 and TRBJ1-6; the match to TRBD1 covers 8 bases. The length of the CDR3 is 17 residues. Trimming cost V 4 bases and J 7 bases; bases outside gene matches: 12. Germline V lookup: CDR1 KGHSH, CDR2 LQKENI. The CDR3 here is CASSQHGQGVGNSPLHF. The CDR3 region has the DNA TGTGCCAGCTCACAACACGGACAGGGTGTCGGCAATTCACCCCTCCACTTT.

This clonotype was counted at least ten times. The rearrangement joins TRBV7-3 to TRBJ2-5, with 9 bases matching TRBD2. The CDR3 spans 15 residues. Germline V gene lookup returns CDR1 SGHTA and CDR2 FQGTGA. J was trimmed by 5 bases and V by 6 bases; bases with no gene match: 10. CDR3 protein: CASSPLGLAGETQYF. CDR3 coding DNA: TGTGCCAGCAGTCCCTTGGGACTAGCTGGGGAGACCCAGTACTTC. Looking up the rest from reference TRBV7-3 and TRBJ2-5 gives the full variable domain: GAGVSQTPSNKVTEKGKYVELRCDPISGHTALYWYRQSLGQGPEFLIYFQGTGAADDSGLPNDRFFAVRPEGSVSTLKIQRTERGDSAVYLCASSPLGLAGETQYFGPGTRLLVL.

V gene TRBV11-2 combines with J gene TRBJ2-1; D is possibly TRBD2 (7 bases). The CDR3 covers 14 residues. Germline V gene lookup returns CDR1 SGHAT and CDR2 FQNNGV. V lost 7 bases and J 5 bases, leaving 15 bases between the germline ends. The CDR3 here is CASTWGGANNEQFF. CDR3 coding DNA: TGTGCCAGCACCTGGGGGGGGGCAAACAATGAGCAGTTCTTC.